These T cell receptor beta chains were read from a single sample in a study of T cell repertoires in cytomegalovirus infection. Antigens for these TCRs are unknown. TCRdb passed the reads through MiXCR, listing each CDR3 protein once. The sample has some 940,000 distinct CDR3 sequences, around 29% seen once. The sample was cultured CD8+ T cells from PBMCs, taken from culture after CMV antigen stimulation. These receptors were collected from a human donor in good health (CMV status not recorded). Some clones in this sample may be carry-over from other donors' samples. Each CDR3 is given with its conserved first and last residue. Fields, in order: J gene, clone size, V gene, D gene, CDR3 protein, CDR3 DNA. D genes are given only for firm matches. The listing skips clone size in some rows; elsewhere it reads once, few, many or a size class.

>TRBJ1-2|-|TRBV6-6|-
CASNLPPGPF
TGTGCCAGCAACCTCCCCCCCGGCCCCTTC
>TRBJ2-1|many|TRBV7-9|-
CASSPRDTSYNEQFF
TGTGCCAGCAGCCCCCGGGACACCTCCTACAATGAGCAGTTCTTC
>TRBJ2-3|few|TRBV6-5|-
CASSYPRQREYF
TGTGCCAGCAGTTACCCGAGACAGAGGGAGTATTTT
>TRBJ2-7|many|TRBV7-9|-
CASSSSRAPHHEQYF
TGTGCCAGCAGCTCTAGCCGGGCCCCGCATCACGAGCAGTACTTC
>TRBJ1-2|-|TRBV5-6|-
CASSLVQFPGGYTF
TGTGCCAGCAGCTTGGTACAGTTTCCTGGTGGCTACACCTTC
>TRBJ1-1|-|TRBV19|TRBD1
CATSGQAWGLIPNTEAFF
TGTGCCACCTCCGGACAGGCCTGGGGCTTGATTCCGAACACTGAAGCTTTCTTT
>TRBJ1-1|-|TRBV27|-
CVSQTGLEAFF
TGTGTCAGCCAGACAGGTCTTGAAGCTTTCTTT
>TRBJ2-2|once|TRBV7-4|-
CASGLGIIGELFF
TGTGCCAGCGGACTGGGAATAATCGGGGAGCTGTTTTTT
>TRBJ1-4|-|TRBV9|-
CASSVAGTEKLFF
TGTGCCAGCAGCGTCGCAGGGACTGAAAAACTGTTTTTT
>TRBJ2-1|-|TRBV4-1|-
CASSPSFEVYNEQFF
TGCGCCAGCAGTCCAAGTTTCGAAGTGTACAATGAGCAGTTCTTC
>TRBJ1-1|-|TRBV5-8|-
CASSLAGWALGTEAFF
TGTGCCAGCAGCTTGGCCGGGTGGGCCTTGGGCACTGAAGCTTTCTTT
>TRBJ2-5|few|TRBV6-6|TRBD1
CASSYDREETQYF
TGTGCCAGCAGTTACGACAGGGAAGAGACCCAGTACTTC
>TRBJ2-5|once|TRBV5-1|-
CASSLRSVETQYF
TGCGCCAGCAGCTTGCGGTCGGTAGAGACCCAGTACTTC
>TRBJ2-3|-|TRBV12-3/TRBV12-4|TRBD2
CASSLRGGEIGDTQYF
TGTGCCAGCAGTTTACGCGGGGGGGAAATAGGAGATACGCAGTATTTT
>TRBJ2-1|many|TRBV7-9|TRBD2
CASSMTSGGPRNEQFF
TGTGCCAGCAGCATGACTAGCGGGGGCCCTCGCAATGAGCAGTTCTTC
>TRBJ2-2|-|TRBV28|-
CASSLPPGQTNTGELFF
TGTGCCAGCAGTTTACCCCCGGGACAAACGAACACCGGGGAGCTGTTTTTT
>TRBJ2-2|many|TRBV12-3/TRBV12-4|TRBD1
CASSFLPFLGTGGTGELFF
TGTGCCAGCAGTTTTCTCCCCTTCTTGGGGACAGGGGGCACCGGGGAGCTGTTTTTT
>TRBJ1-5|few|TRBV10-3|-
CAISDLGGGQPQHF
TGTGCCATCAGCGACCTAGGGGGAGGGCAGCCCCAGCATTTT
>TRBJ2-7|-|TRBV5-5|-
CASSLYQGSSYEQYF
TGTGCCAGCAGCTTATACCAGGGGTCCTCCTACGAGCAGTACTTC
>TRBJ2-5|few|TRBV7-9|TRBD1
CASSSRQGKYQETQYF
TGTGCCAGCAGCTCGCGACAGGGCAAGTACCAAGAGACCCAGTACTTC
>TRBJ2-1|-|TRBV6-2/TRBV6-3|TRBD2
CASSYTRLAEGEQFF
TGTGCCAGCAGTTATACCCGACTAGCGGAGGGTGAGCAGTTCTTC
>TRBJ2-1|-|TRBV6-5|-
CASSYSSVSSYNEQFF
TGTGCCAGCAGTTACTCGTCTGTCAGCTCCTACAATGAGCAGTTCTTC
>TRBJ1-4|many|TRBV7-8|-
CASRLTTGVEKLFF
TGTGCCAGCAGGCTTACGACAGGTGTCGAAAAACTGTTTTTT
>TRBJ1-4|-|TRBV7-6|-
CASSHSGGDEKLFF
TGTGCCAGCAGCCACTCGGGGGGCGATGAAAAACTGTTTTTT
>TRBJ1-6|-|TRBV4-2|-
CASSQDGSRGGSPLHF
TGTGCCAGCAGCCAAGATGGTAGCAGGGGTGGGTCACCCCTCCACTTT
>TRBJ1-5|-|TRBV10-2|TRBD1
CASRTGDQPQHF
TGCGCCAGCCGGACAGGGGATCAGCCCCAGCATTTT
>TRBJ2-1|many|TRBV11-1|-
CASSPIGSNEQFF
TGTGCCAGCAGCCCCATAGGGAGCAATGAGCAGTTCTTC
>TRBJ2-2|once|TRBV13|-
CASSLGGTSTGELFF
TGTGCCAGCAGCTTAGGGGGGACATCGACCGGGGAGCTGTTTTTT
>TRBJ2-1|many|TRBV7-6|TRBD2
CASSLASTSGVSSYNEQFF
TGTGCCAGCAGCTTAGCGTCCACTAGCGGGGTCAGCTCCTACAATGAGCAGTTCTTC
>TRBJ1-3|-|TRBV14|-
CASSRAAGFSWNTIYF
TGTGCCAGCAGCCGGGCCGCCGGGTTCTCCTGGAACACCATATATTTT
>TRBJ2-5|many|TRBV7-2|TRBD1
CASSSSTGQGETQYF
TGTGCCAGCAGCTCATCGACAGGACAGGGGGAGACCCAGTACTTC
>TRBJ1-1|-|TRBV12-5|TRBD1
CASGVPGQGKGTEAFF
TGTGCTAGTGGCGTCCCGGGACAGGGGAAGGGAACTGAAGCTTTCTTT
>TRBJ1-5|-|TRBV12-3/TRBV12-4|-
CASSFLAAGQSNQPQHF
TGTGCCAGCAGTTTCCTGGCGGCCGGACAGAGCAATCAGCCCCAGCATTTT
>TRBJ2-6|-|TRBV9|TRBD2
CASSVKTSASGANVLTF
TGTGCCAGCAGCGTAAAAACTAGCGCCTCTGGGGCCAACGTCCTGACTTTC
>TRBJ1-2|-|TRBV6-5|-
CVSSYSSHSGDRDGYTF
TGTGTCAGCAGTTACTCGTCACACTCAGGGGATCGCGATGGCTACACCTTC
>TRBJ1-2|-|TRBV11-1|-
CASSTTGLYGYTF
TGTGCCAGCAGCACCACAGGGCTCTATGGCTACACCTTC
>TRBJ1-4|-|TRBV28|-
CANRKGVRNEKLFF
TGTGCCAACAGGAAGGGGGTACGGAATGAAAAACTGTTTTTT
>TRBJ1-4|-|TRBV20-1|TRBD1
CSAGGTRDRGIIWDEKLFF
TGCAGTGCTGGGGGGACCCGGGACAGGGGGATCATTTGGGATGAAAAACTGTTTTTT
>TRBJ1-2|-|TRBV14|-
CASSGETVTFYGYTF
TGTGCCAGCAGCGGGGAGACAGTGACCTTCTATGGCTACACCTTC
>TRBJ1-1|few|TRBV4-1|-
CASSQEGTEGLFTEAFF
TGCGCCAGCAGCCAAGAAGGGACGGAGGGTCTGTTCACTGAAGCTTTCTTT
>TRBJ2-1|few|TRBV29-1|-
CSVQGHPGGSYNEQFF
TGCAGCGTTCAAGGGCACCCCGGGGGCTCCTACAATGAGCAGTTCTTC
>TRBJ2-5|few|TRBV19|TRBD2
CASSPEKAGGYPQYF
TGTGCCAGTAGCCCCGAAAAAGCGGGGGGCTACCCCCAGTACTTC
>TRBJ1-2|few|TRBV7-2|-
CASSDPTGQSPKGNYGYTF
TGTGCCAGCAGCGACCCCACCGGACAGTCCCCCAAGGGCAACTATGGCTACACCTTC
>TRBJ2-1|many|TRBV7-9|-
CASGQPYNEQFF
TGTGCCAGCGGACAGCCCTACAATGAGCAGTTCTTC
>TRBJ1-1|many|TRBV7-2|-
CASSLGWKGQAFF
TGTGCCAGCAGCTTAGGGTGGAAGGGCCAAGCTTTCTTT
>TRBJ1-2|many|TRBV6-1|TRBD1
CAITGQGARYGYTF
TGTGCCATTACTGGACAGGGGGCGCGGTATGGCTACACCTTC
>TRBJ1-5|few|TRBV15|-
CATSSGGAAQPQHF
TGTGCCACCAGCAGTGGAGGGGCGGCTCAGCCCCAGCATTTT
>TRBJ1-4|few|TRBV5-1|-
CASSLEWGINEKLFF
TGCGCCAGCAGCTTGGAGTGGGGGATTAATGAAAAACTGTTTTTT
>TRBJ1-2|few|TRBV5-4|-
CASSSGSQGYTF
TGTGCCAGCAGTTCGGGTTCTCAGGGCTACACCTTC
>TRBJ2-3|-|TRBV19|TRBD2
CASWSRTSEADTQYF
TGTGCCAGTTGGTCGCGGACTAGCGAGGCAGATACGCAGTATTTT
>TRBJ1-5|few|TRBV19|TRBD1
CASRGTDNQPQHF
TGTGCCAGTAGGGGGACAGACAATCAGCCCCAGCATTTT
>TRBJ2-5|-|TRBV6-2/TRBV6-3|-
CASSSDSTQETQYF
TGTGCCAGCAGTTCTGACAGCACACAAGAGACCCAGTACTTC
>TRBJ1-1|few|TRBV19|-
CASSSRWEVEMNTEAFF
TGTGCCAGTAGTTCCAGGTGGGAGGTCGAGATGAACACTGAAGCTTTCTTT
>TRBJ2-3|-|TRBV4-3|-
CASSQVMTYSTDTQYF
TGCGCCAGCAGCCAAGTGATGACATATAGCACAGATACGCAGTATTTT
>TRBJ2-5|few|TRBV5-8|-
CASSLSAGAREETQYF
TGTGCCAGCAGCTTGTCGGCAGGGGCCCGGGAAGAGACCCAGTACTTC
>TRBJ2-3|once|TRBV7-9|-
CASSSGGITDTQYF
TGTGCCAGCAGCTCTGGAGGGATCACAGATACGCAGTATTTT
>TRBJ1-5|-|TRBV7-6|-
CASSLQPFGNQPQHF
TGTGCCAGCAGCTTACAGCCATTTGGCAATCAGCCCCAGCATTTT
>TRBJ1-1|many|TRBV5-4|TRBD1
CASSWTGSVVAFF
TGTGCCAGCAGCTGGACAGGGTCGGTTGTAGCTTTCTTT
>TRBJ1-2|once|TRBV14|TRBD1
CASSHTGENYGYTF
TGTGCCAGCAGCCATACAGGGGAAAACTATGGCTACACCTTC